The 22 T cell receptor beta chains presented below share a single source sample, sequenced in a study of shared clonotypes between healthy human individuals. The repertoire was sequenced with immunoSEQ multiplex PCR; TCRdb's copy has only in-frame clones and lacks some. The repertoire has some 1.4 million clones, approximately 97% of them found once; the top ten carry 1.2%. Sequencing was performed on naive CD4+ T cells sorted from blood. Documented subset: CD45RA+ positively selected. These receptor sequences come from a man aged 25-40 years in good health.

The CDR3 is CASSQETGLRKTQYF. DNA of the CDR3: TGCGCCAGCAGTCAGGAGACAGGGTTGAGAAAGACCCAGTACTTC. V gene TRBV5-1 combines with J gene TRBJ2-5, with 7 bases fitting TRBD1. Germline V gene data show CDR1 as SGHRS and CDR2 as YFSETQ. Germline trimming cut 5 bases from V and 6 bases from J; bases unmatched to any gene: 13. The CDR3 runs 15 residues.

The chain employs TRBV7-2 and TRBJ2-7, with 8 positions matching TRBD1. Germline CDR1 SGHTA, CDR2 FQGNSA. The CDR3 extends over 14 amino acids. V shed 3 bases, J shed 7 bases, and the junction held 8 bases outside the gene matches. This CDR3 reads CASSFRGRSEEQYF. The CDR3 DNA is TGTGCCAGCAGCTTCAGGGGGCGTTCGGAAGAGCAGTACTTC.

The chain employs TRBV2 and TRBJ2-1; D perhaps matches TRBD1 (6 bases). The CDR3 runs to 13 residues. From germline, CDR1 is SNHLY and CDR2 FYNNEI. V shed 9 bases and J shed 4 bases, with 13 bases lying between them. The CDR3 DNA is TGTGCCAGTCGGACAGAGGCTTACAATGAGCAGTTCTTC. This gives the protein CASRTEAYNEQFF.

The chain combines TRBV15 with TRBJ1-5, with 7 bases fitting TRBD1. Looked up from germline, CDR1 is LNHNV and CDR2 is YYDKDF (reference sequence). The V segment lost 5 bases and the J segment 3 bases; nucleotides outside the gene matches: 16. The CDR3 runs to 18 residues. DNA for the CDR3: TGTGCCACCAGCCGTACCCTTACAGGGGCCACATCCAATCAGCCCCAGCATTTT. Its translation: CATSRTLTGATSNQPQHF.

The chain links TRBV7-8 to TRBJ2-1; tentative D call: TRBD2 (5 bases). V lost 4 bases and J lost 0, with 19 bases in between. Germline V lookup: CDR1 SGHVS, CDR2 FQNEAQ. The CDR3 contains 18 residues. The CDR3 DNA follows: TGTGCCAGCAGCTCGACGTTGCGAGGGCCTAGCTCCTACAATGAGCAGTTCTTC. Translation: CASSSTLRGPSSYNEQFF.

V gene TRBV6-5 combines with J gene TRBJ2-1, with 7 bases fitting TRBD1. V lost 10 bases to trimming and J lost 4 bases; unmatched junction nucleotides: 4. The CDR3 spans 12 residues. Germline V gene lookup returns CDR1 MNHEY and CDR2 SVGAGI. The CDR3 coding sequence is TGTGCCACCGGGACAGCATACAATGAGCAGTTCTTC. Its translation: CATGTAYNEQFF.

V usage is TRBV28 and J usage is TRBJ1-2; D is perhaps TRBD1 (5 bases). The length of the CDR3 is 14 residues. V dropped 8 bases and J dropped 8 bases, with 21 bases sitting between them. CDR1 and CDR2 from the germline V gene are MDHEN and SYDVKM. CDR3 loop: CASESRDPITGYTF. CDR3 DNA sequence: TGTGCCAGCGAATCCCGGGACCCCATTACGGGCTACACCTTC.

The V and J genes are TRBV29-1 and TRBJ2-6; D unresolved. This CDR3 is built from 14 residues. The V gene lost 4 bases and the J gene lost 0 bases, with 7 bases spanning the gap. Germline assignment: CDR1 SQVTM and CDR2 ANQGSEA. The CDR3 DNA reads TGCAGCGTTGTAACAGCCTCTGGGGCCAACGTCCTGACTTTC. It specifies CSVVTASGANVLTF.

This clone has only one observation. This chain links TRBV5-1 with TRBJ2-7; D gene uncertain. The CDR3 sequence is 16 residues long. The germline CDR1 and CDR2 sequences are SGHRS and YFSETQ. Trimming pared 2 bases from V and 2 bases from J, leaving 17 bases between. The CDR3 region is CASSFPLPSQPYEQYF. The CDR3 DNA reads as TGCGCCAGCAGCTTCCCACTCCCGTCGCAGCCCTACGAGCAGTACTTC.

This sequence joins TRBV10-1 and TRBJ1-5, with D uncertain. CDR3 size: 14 residues. The ends were cut back, 2 bases at V and 0 bases at J, with 5 bases in the middle. Germline loops: CDR1 WNHNN, CDR2 SYGVQD (reference sequence). The CDR3 DNA reads as TGCGCCAGCAGTGAGGGTTCTAGCAATCAGCCCCAGCATTTT. It yields the protein CASSEGSSNQPQHF.

The chain employs TRBV4-3 and TRBJ1-5, with D possibly being TRBD1 (5 bases). The germline V gene has CDR1 LGHNA and CDR2 YSLEER. Trimming cost V 0 bases and J 7 bases, with 13 bases left between them. This CDR3 is 15 amino acids long. The CDR3 reads CASSQDWGGMQPQHF. The CDR3 region has the DNA TGCGCCAGCAGCCAAGATTGGGGGGGAATGCAGCCCCAGCATTTT.

This clone was counted once. The chain joins TRBV5-1 to TRBJ2-5; D remains ambiguous. Germline lookup yields CDR1 SGHRS and CDR2 YFSETQ. The CDR3 sequence is 14 residues long. V was trimmed by 1 base and J by 1 base, leaving 8 bases between them. Here the CDR3 reads CASSLMLIQETQYF. CDR3 sequence (DNA): TGCGCCAGCAGCTTGATGCTAATCCAAGAGACCCAGTACTTC.

V usage is TRBV27 and J usage is TRBJ2-7; TRBD2 matches at 9 bases. With V trimmed by 3 bases and J by 1 base, 13 bases remained unmatched. This CDR3 contains 18 residues. Germline loops: CDR1 MNHEY, CDR2 SMNVEV (reference sequence). CDR3 nucleotides: TGTGCCAGCAGTTTCTTGGGACAGACGGGACTAGCTTCCTACGAGCAGTACTTC. As protein: CASSFLGQTGLASYEQYF.

The rearrangement uses TRBV18 and TRBJ2-1; 9 bases are shared with TRBD2. Germline V gives CDR1 KGHSH, CDR2 LQKENI. The CDR3 has 15 residues. V shed 4 bases, J shed 4 bases, and the junction held 5 bases outside the gene matches. CDR3 bases: TGTGCCAGCTCACTGGGACTAGCTATTTACAATGAGCAGTTCTTC. Amino acids: CASSLGLAIYNEQFF.

J is TRBJ2-7 and V is TRBV7-9; 7 bases fit TRBD2. J gave up 4 bases and V 2 bases, and 8 bases lay outside the gene matches. CDR3 length: 15 residues. Germline CDR1 is SEHNR and CDR2 is FQNEAQ (reference sequence). The CDR3 here is CASSLRRERGYEQYF. The CDR3 nucleotides are TGTGCCAGCAGCTTAAGGCGGGAGCGAGGGTACGAGCAGTACTTC.

The V and J genes are TRBV10-1 and TRBJ2-3, with a tentative D call TRBD1 (6 bases). V lost 5 bases and J 5 bases, leaving 11 bases between the germline ends. CDR3 length equals 13 residues. Per germline, CDR1 WNHNN and CDR2 SYGVQD (reference sequence). CDR3 residues: CASSSLQGDTQYF. CDR3 DNA sequence: TGCGCCAGCAGTAGCCTACAGGGAGATACGCAGTATTTT.

The chain joins TRBV15 to TRBJ2-1; no reliable D call. This CDR3 comprises 14 residues. CDR1 is LNHNV, CDR2 YYDKDF, per germline (reference sequence). Trimming took off 3 bases at V and 6 bases at J, with 12 bases between the two ends. This chain's CDR3 is CATSREKRSNEQFF. The CDR3 DNA reads as TGTGCCACCAGCAGGGAAAAGAGGAGCAATGAGCAGTTCTTC.

This chain links TRBV10-1 with TRBJ2-1, with a possible D match to TRBD2 (6 bases). CDR1 is WNHNN and CDR2 is SYGVQD in the germline V gene (reference sequence). V lost 3 bases to trimming and J lost 1 base, with 10 bases between them. CDR3 length: 15 residues. The CDR3 spells CASSDVGSSYNEQFF. In DNA form, the CDR3 reads TGCGCCAGCAGTGATGTCGGGAGTTCCTACAATGAGCAGTTCTTC.

V usage is TRBV5-6 and J usage is TRBJ2-7, with D tentatively TRBD1 or TRBD2 (5 bases each). CDR1 and CDR2 (germline): SGHDT, YYEEEE. The CDR3 is 12 amino acids. Deletions cut 4 bases from V and 0 bases from J, with 5 bases between. CDR3 DNA sequence: TGTGCCAGCAGCGGGACCTCCTACGAGCAGTACTTC. It specifies CASSGTSYEQYF.

The chain recombines TRBV5-1 with TRBJ2-1; 7 nucleotides line up with TRBD2. Germline V gives CDR1 SGHRS, CDR2 YFSETQ. This CDR3 comprises 15 residues. J gave up 4 bases and V 1 base, and 5 bases lay outside the gene matches. The CDR3: CASSLTSATYNEQFF. CDR3 bases: TGCGCCAGCAGCTTGACTAGCGCGACATACAATGAGCAGTTCTTC.

The chain carries TRBV4-1 and TRBJ2-5; no clear D gene. The CDR3 is 13 residues long. CDR1 and CDR2 from the germline V gene are MGHRA and YSYEKL. V was trimmed by 2 bases and J by 5 bases, leaving 9 bases between them. The CDR3 sequence: CASSQWASETQYF. CDR3 DNA sequence: TGCGCCAGCAGCCAATGGGCGTCGGAGACCCAGTACTTC.

The chain uses TRBV11-3 and TRBJ2-2; D is undetermined. The germline gives CDR1 SGHNT, CDR2 YENEEA. The V and J ends lost 4 bases and 3 bases respectively, with 18 bases between them. The CDR3 totals 17 residues. The CDR3 reads CASSSGREFLDTGELFF. CDR3 DNA sequence: TGTGCCAGCAGCTCCGGTCGTGAATTCCTCGACACCGGGGAGCTGTTTTTT.